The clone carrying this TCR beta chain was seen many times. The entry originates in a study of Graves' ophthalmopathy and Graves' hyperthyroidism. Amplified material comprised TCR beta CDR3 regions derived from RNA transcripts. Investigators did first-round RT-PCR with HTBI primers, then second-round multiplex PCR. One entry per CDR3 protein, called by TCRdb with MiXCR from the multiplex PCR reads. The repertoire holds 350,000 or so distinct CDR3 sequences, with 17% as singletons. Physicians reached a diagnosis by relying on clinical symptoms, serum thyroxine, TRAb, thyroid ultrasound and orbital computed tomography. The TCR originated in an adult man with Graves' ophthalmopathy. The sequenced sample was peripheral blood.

The chain's CDR3 is CASSLQGTSSLAQYF. Written as DNA, the CDR3 is TGTGCCAGCAGCTTACAGGGGACTAGCTCCCTGGCGCAGTACTTC. The V and J genes are TRBV7-2 and TRBJ2-7; 9 bases map to TRBD2. V shed 2 bases and J 9 bases; nucleotides not matched to a gene: 11. The CDR3 has 15 residues. CDR1 and CDR2 (germline): SGHTA, FQGNSA.